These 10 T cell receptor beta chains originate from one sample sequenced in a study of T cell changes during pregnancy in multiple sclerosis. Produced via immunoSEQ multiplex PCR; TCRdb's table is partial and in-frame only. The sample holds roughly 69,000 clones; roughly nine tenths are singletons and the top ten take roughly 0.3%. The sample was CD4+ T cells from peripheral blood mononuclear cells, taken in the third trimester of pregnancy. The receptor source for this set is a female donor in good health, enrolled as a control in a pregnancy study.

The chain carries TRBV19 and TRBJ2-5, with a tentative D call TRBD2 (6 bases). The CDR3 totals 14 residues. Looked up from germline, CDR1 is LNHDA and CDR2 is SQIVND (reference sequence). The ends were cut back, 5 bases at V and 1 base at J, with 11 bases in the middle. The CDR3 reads CASSRGRLQETQYF. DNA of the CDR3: TGTGCCAGTAGTCGAGGGAGGCTCCAAGAGACCCAGTACTTC.

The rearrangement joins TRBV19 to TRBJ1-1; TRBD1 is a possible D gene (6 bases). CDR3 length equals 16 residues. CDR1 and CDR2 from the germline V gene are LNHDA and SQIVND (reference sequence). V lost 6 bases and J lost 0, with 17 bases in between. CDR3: CASSVRQVTMNTEAFF. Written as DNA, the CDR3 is TGTGCCAGTAGCGTCAGACAGGTCACAATGAACACTGAAGCTTTCTTT.

The CDR3 is CASGKEQGLSNQPQHF. CDR3 DNA: TGTGCCAGCGGAAAGGAACAGGGATTGAGCAATCAGCCCCAGCATTTT. The chain joins TRBV2 to TRBJ1-5; D may be TRBD1 (6 bases). The CDR3 is 16 amino acids. Trimming removed 8 bases at V and 1 base at J, with 18 bases between. Germline V gene lookup returns CDR1 SNHLY and CDR2 FYNNEI.

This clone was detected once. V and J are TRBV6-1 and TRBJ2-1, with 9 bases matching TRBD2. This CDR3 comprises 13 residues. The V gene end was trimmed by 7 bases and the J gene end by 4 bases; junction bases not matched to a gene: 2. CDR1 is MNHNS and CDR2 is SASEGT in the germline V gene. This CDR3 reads CASMSGGYNEQFF. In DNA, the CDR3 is TGTGCCAGCATGAGCGGGGGGTACAATGAGCAGTTCTTC.

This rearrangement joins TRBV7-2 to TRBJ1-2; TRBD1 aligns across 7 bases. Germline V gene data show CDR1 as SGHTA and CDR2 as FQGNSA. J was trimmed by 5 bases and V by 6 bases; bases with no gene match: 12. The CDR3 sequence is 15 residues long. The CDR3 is CASSRQGGASYGYTF. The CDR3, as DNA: TGTGCCAGCAGTCGTCAGGGGGGCGCGAGTTATGGCTACACCTTC.

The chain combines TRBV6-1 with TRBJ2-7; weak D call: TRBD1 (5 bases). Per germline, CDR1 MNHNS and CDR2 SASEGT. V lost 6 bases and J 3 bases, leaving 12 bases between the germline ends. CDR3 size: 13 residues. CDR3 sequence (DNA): TGTGCCAGCAGCTCGGACAAAAACTACGAGCAGTACTTC. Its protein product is CASSSDKNYEQYF.

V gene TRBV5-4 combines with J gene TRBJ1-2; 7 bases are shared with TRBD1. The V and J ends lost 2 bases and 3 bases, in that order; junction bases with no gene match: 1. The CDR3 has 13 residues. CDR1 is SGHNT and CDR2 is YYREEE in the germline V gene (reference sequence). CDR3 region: CASSLTGDYGYTF. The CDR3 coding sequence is TGTGCCAGCAGCTTAACAGGGGACTATGGCTACACCTTC.

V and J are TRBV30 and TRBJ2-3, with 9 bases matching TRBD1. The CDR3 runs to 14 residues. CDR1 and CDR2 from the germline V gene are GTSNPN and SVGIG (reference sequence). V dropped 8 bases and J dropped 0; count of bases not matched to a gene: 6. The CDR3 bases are TGTGCCGGGATGACAGGGGGTAGCACAGATACGCAGTATTTT. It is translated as CAGMTGGSTDTQYF. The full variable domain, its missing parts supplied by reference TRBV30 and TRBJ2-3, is SQTIHQWPATLVQPVGSPLSLECTVEGTSNPNLYWYRQAAGRGLQLLFYSVGIGQISSEVPQNLSASRPQDRQFILSSKKLLLSDSGFYLCAGMTGGSTDTQYFGPGTRLTVL.

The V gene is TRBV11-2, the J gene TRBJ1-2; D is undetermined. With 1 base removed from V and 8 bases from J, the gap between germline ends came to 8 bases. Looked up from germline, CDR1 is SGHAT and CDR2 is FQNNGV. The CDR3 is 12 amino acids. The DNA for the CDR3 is TGTGCCAGCAGCTTAGCCTTGAGCGGCTACACCTTC. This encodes CASSLALSGYTF. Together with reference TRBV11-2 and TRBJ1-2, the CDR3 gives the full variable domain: EAGVAQSPRYKIIEKRQSVAFWCNPISGHATLYWYQQILGQGPKLLIQFQNNGVVDDSQLPKDRFSAERLKGVDSTLKIQPAKLEDSAVYLCASSLALSGYTFGSGTRLTVV.

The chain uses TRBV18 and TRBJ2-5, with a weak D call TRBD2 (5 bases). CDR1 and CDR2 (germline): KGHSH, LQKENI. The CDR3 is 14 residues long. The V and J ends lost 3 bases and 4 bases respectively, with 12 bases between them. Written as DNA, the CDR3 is TGTGCCAGCTCACCCCTCGGGGTCGGAGAGACCCAGTACTTC. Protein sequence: CASSPLGVGETQYF.